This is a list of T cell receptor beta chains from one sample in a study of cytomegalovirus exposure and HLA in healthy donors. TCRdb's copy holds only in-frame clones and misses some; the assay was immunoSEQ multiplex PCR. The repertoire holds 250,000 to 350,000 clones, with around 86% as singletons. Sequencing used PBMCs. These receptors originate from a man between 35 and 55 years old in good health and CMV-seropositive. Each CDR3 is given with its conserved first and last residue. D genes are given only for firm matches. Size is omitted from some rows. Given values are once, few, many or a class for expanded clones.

CDR3 DNA: TGTGCCAGCAGTGAACAGGGGCGGGGGGCATACAATGAGCAGTTCTTC
CDR3 protein: CASSEQGRGAYNEQFF
D gene: .
J gene: TRBJ2-1
V gene: TRBV9
clone size: .

CDR3 DNA: TGTGCCTGGAGTGGGATAGCGGGCCTTGCCTACGAGCAGTACTTC
CDR3 protein: CAWSGIAGLAYEQYF
D gene: TRBD2
J gene: TRBJ2-7
V gene: TRBV30
clone size: .

CDR3 DNA: TGTGCCAGCAGTTCCTCAGGAGGTCTGACTTTAGCCAAAAACATTCAGTACTTC
CDR3 protein: CASSSSGGLTLAKNIQYF
D gene: .
J gene: TRBJ2-4
V gene: TRBV28
clone size: .

CDR3 DNA: TGTGCCAGCAGTGCGGGGATAGCCCCAATCAATGAGCAGTTCTTC
CDR3 protein: CASSAGIAPINEQFF
D gene: .
J gene: TRBJ2-1
V gene: TRBV27
clone size: .

CDR3 DNA: TGTGCCAGTAGTATAGATAGCGATTTGGGCGAGAATAGCAATCAGCCCCAGCATTTT
CDR3 protein: CASSIDSDLGENSNQPQHF
D gene: .
J gene: TRBJ1-5
V gene: TRBV19
clone size: .

CDR3 DNA: TGCGCCAGCAGTCAAATCGCCGGGACAGTCTCCTACGAGCAGTACTTC
CDR3 protein: CASSQIAGTVSYEQYF
D gene: TRBD1
J gene: TRBJ2-7
V gene: TRBV23-1
clone size: .

CDR3 DNA: TGTGCCAGCAGGACGACAGGGGTCTTTGGGGCCAACGTCCTGACTTTC
CDR3 protein: CASRTTGVFGANVLTF
D gene: TRBD1
J gene: TRBJ2-6
V gene: TRBV27
clone size: .

CDR3 DNA: TGTTCCAGCAGCCCCCCGACTAGCGGGAGTCCAGATACGCAGTATTTT
CDR3 protein: CSSSPPTSGSPDTQYF
D gene: TRBD2
J gene: TRBJ2-3
V gene: TRBV7-9
clone size: once

CDR3 DNA: TGTGCCAGCAGTGACTGGAGAAGGGACAGGGGTTTCGAGCAGTACTTC
CDR3 protein: CASSDWRRDRGFEQYF
D gene: TRBD1
J gene: TRBJ2-7
V gene: TRBV6-1
clone size: .

CDR3 DNA: TGTGCCAGCAGCACGGGGACTAGCGGTTCCTACGAGCAGTACTTC
CDR3 protein: CASSTGTSGSYEQYF
D gene: TRBD2
J gene: TRBJ2-7
V gene: TRBV7-3
clone size: .

CDR3 DNA: TGTGCCAGTAGTAACCCCGGGGCGGGAACTAGTTCAGATACGCAGTATTTT
CDR3 protein: CASSNPGAGTSSDTQYF
D gene: .
J gene: TRBJ2-3
V gene: TRBV19
clone size: .

CDR3 DNA: TGTGCCAGTAGTACCGACAGGGGGCTCAATCAGCCCCAGCATTTT
CDR3 protein: CASSTDRGLNQPQHF
D gene: TRBD1
J gene: TRBJ1-5
V gene: TRBV19
clone size: .

CDR3 DNA: TGTGCCAGCAGCAACCGGGACTACTCCTACGAGCAGTACTTC
CDR3 protein: CASSNRDYSYEQYF
D gene: TRBD2
J gene: TRBJ2-7
V gene: TRBV7-9
clone size: .

CDR3 DNA: TGCGCCAGCAGCCAGGACTCTGGGCGGGATGAGCAGTTCTTC
CDR3 protein: CASSQDSGRDEQFF
D gene: .
J gene: TRBJ2-1
V gene: TRBV4-3
clone size: .

CDR3 DNA: TGTGCCAGCAGAGGACAGGGGGCCCACGAGCAGTACTTC
CDR3 protein: CASRGQGAHEQYF
D gene: TRBD1
J gene: TRBJ2-7
V gene: TRBV6-6
clone size: .

CDR3 DNA: TGCGCCAGCAGCGGAGGGACAGGAGATTTCCTTCTAGCCAAAAACATTCAGTACTTC
CDR3 protein: CASSGGTGDFLLAKNIQYF
D gene: TRBD1
J gene: TRBJ2-4
V gene: TRBV5-1
clone size: .

CDR3 DNA: TGTGCCAGCAGCCGAACAGTGGGCTATGGCTACACCTTC
CDR3 protein: CASSRTVGYGYTF
D gene: .
J gene: TRBJ1-2
V gene: TRBV6-5
clone size: .

CDR3 DNA: TGTGCCAGCAGCAAAGACAGGGGGCAAAAGGACAATGAGCAGTTCTTC
CDR3 protein: CASSKDRGQKDNEQFF
D gene: .
J gene: TRBJ2-1
V gene: TRBV21-1
clone size: once

CDR3 DNA: TGCGCCAGCAGCTTGGATATGGCAGGGCCCTACGAGCAGTACTTC
CDR3 protein: CASSLDMAGPYEQYF
D gene: .
J gene: TRBJ2-7
V gene: TRBV5-1
clone size: .

CDR3 DNA: TGTGCCTGGAGAGCGTGGGGGCGGAACACTGAAGCTTTCTTT
CDR3 protein: CAWRAWGRNTEAFF
D gene: .
J gene: TRBJ1-1
V gene: TRBV30
clone size: .

CDR3 DNA: TGTGCCAGCAGCCCCGGGACAGGGGAGTACGAGCAGTACTTC
CDR3 protein: CASSPGTGEYEQYF
D gene: TRBD1
J gene: TRBJ2-7
V gene: TRBV14
clone size: .

CDR3 DNA: TGTGCCAGCAGCTTAGCCGCGGGAGGTGGGGCCAACGTCCTGACTTTC
CDR3 protein: CASSLAAGGGANVLTF
D gene: TRBD2
J gene: TRBJ2-6
V gene: TRBV7-9
clone size: .

CDR3 DNA: TGCGCCAGCAGCCAAGATTTGAGGGCCGGAGACTATGGCTACACCTTC
CDR3 protein: CASSQDLRAGDYGYTF
D gene: .
J gene: TRBJ1-2
V gene: TRBV4-3
clone size: .

CDR3 DNA: TGCGCCAGCGGTATAGGGCAGGGAAGCTCCTACGAGCAGTACTTC
CDR3 protein: CASGIGQGSSYEQYF
D gene: .
J gene: TRBJ2-7
V gene: TRBV4-1
clone size: .

CDR3 DNA: TGTGCCAGCTCACCAACTAGCGGGAGCACAGATACGCAGTATTTT
CDR3 protein: CASSPTSGSTDTQYF
D gene: TRBD2
J gene: TRBJ2-3
V gene: TRBV18
clone size: .

CDR3 DNA: TGTGCTAGCAGCCTGGCAGGGCGGAACACCGGGGAGCTGTTTTTT
CDR3 protein: CASSLAGRNTGELFF
D gene: .
J gene: TRBJ2-2
V gene: TRBV7-7
clone size: .

CDR3 DNA: TGTGCCAGCAGCTTACCGGGAGTCTCGCCTGAGCAGTTCTTC
CDR3 protein: CASSLPGVSPEQFF
D gene: .
J gene: TRBJ2-1
V gene: TRBV7-3
clone size: .

CDR3 DNA: TGTGCCAGTAGTATAGTTTCAGGATCGAACACTGAAGCTTTCTTT
CDR3 protein: CASSIVSGSNTEAFF
D gene: .
J gene: TRBJ1-1
V gene: TRBV19
clone size: .

CDR3 DNA: TGTGCCACCAGCAGAGGGATTGGAGAAACAGATACGCAGTATTTT
CDR3 protein: CATSRGIGETDTQYF
D gene: .
J gene: TRBJ2-3
V gene: TRBV15
clone size: few

CDR3 DNA: TGCGCCAGCAGCCCTCTAGACAGTCTCTATGGCTACACCTTC
CDR3 protein: CASSPLDSLYGYTF
D gene: .
J gene: TRBJ1-2
V gene: TRBV5-1
clone size: few

CDR3 DNA: TGTGCCAGTACCAGGACAGTCCCGCCCTCCGAGCAGTACTTC
CDR3 protein: CASTRTVPPSEQYF
D gene: .
J gene: TRBJ2-7
V gene: TRBV19
clone size: .

CDR3 DNA: TGTGCCAGTGGGACGGGAGACCCAAATCAGCCCCAGCATTTT
CDR3 protein: CASGTGDPNQPQHF
D gene: .
J gene: TRBJ1-5
V gene: TRBV7-8
clone size: .

CDR3 DNA: TGTGCCAGCAGCCGGACAGGTGGACTAGCGGGAACCTACGAGCAGTACTTC
CDR3 protein: CASSRTGGLAGTYEQYF
D gene: TRBD2
J gene: TRBJ2-7
V gene: TRBV7-9
clone size: .

CDR3 DNA: TGTGCCAGCAGCCCCCGGGGGTCGCAGGGAACCTACGAGCAGTACTTC
CDR3 protein: CASSPRGSQGTYEQYF
D gene: .
J gene: TRBJ2-7
V gene: TRBV9
clone size: .

CDR3 DNA: TGCGCCAGCAGCTTAGAGGCCTACGAGCAGTACTTC
CDR3 protein: CASSLEAYEQYF
D gene: .
J gene: TRBJ2-7
V gene: TRBV5-1
clone size: .

CDR3 DNA: TGTGCCAGCAGTTCGACAGGGGCTAACTATGGCTACACCTTC
CDR3 protein: CASSSTGANYGYTF
D gene: TRBD1
J gene: TRBJ1-2
V gene: TRBV6-1
clone size: .

CDR3 DNA: TGTGCCAGCAGACCCGCTTATTCCCTACTCTACGAGCAGTACTTC
CDR3 protein: CASRPAYSLLYEQYF
D gene: .
J gene: TRBJ2-7
V gene: TRBV27
clone size: .

CDR3 DNA: TGCAGCGTTGAAGGCGGTAGATCCTCCTACAATGAGCAGTTCTTC
CDR3 protein: CSVEGGRSSYNEQFF
D gene: .
J gene: TRBJ2-1
V gene: TRBV29-1
clone size: .

CDR3 DNA: TGTGCCAGGGGAGGGGAGAGCTCCTATAATTCACCCCTCCACTTT
CDR3 protein: CARGGESSYNSPLHF
D gene: .
J gene: TRBJ1-6
V gene: TRBV2
clone size: .

CDR3 DNA: TGTGCCAGCAGCTACGGGACAGGGGTAGCTCAGCCCCAGCATTTT
CDR3 protein: CASSYGTGVAQPQHF
D gene: TRBD1
J gene: TRBJ1-5
V gene: TRBV11-2
clone size: .

CDR3 DNA: TGTGCCAGCAATCCGGGGGGGATCGAGAATGAGCAGTTCTTC
CDR3 protein: CASNPGGIENEQFF
D gene: TRBD2
J gene: TRBJ2-1
V gene: TRBV28
clone size: .

CDR3 DNA: TGTGCCAGCAGCTTAGGGACGGGACAGTCAATGAACACTGAAGCTTTCTTT
CDR3 protein: CASSLGTGQSMNTEAFF
D gene: TRBD1
J gene: TRBJ1-1
V gene: TRBV13
clone size: .

CDR3 DNA: TGTGCCAGTAGTATTAGGGTAGGGGGCAATCAGCCCCAGCATTTT
CDR3 protein: CASSIRVGGNQPQHF
D gene: .
J gene: TRBJ1-5
V gene: TRBV19
clone size: .

CDR3 DNA: TGTGCCAGCAGTTTACTGACTAGCCCCTACGAGCAGTACTTC
CDR3 protein: CASSLLTSPYEQYF
D gene: TRBD2
J gene: TRBJ2-7
V gene: TRBV27
clone size: .

CDR3 DNA: TGTGCCAGCAGTTTAAGGGGGACAGGGGGCCACGAGCAGTACTTC
CDR3 protein: CASSLRGTGGHEQYF
D gene: TRBD1
J gene: TRBJ2-7
V gene: TRBV27
clone size: .